These 3 T cell receptor beta chains were sequenced from one sample in a study of blood T cell repertoires in COVID-19. Sequenced by immunoSEQ multiplex PCR; TCRdb stores in-frame clones only, minus some. Among about 480,000 clones, approximately 89% were seen once, and the ten largest hold about 1%. The specimen was peripheral blood. The receptors shown here come from a young man with COVID-19, enrolled during active disease.

The J gene is TRBJ2-7, the V gene TRBV6-5, with D maybe TRBD1 (5 bases). This CDR3 is built from 14 residues. The ends were cut back, 2 bases at V and 3 bases at J, with 11 bases in the middle. CDR1 is MNHEY, CDR2 SVGAGI, per germline. The CDR3 DNA is TGTGCCAGCAGTTACGGCAGGGTCGGCTACGAGCAGTACTTC. Its translation is CASSYGRVGYEQYF.

The chain employs TRBV24-1 and TRBJ2-7; 7 bases are shared with TRBD2. J gave up 6 bases and V 3 bases, and 7 bases lay outside the gene matches. Germline CDR1 and CDR2: KGHDR and SFDVKD. The CDR3 extends over 14 amino acids. For the CDR3, the DNA is TGTGCCACCAGTGATGGGGAGGGGTTTGGCGAGCAGTACTTC. Translating it yields CATSDGEGFGEQYF.

The chain carries TRBV18 and TRBJ1-2; 8 nucleotides align to TRBD1. CDR3 length: 16 amino acids. Germline trimming cut 0 bases from V and 3 bases from J; bases unmatched to any gene: 6. Germline-derived CDR1 and CDR2 are KGHSH and LQKENI. As DNA, the CDR3 is TGTGCCAGCTCACCACCGCGGACAGGGTTCGACTATGGCTACACCTTC. Translation gives CASSPPRTGFDYGYTF.